This T cell receptor (beta chain) was recovered during a study of T cell responses to AZD1222 COVID-19 vaccine. TCRdb keeps only in-frame clones here, not all; method: immunoSEQ multiplex PCR. The sample yields about 140,000 clones, approximately 87% seen once. Concerning this clone: What it binds is not known.

Germline CDR1 is LNHNV and CDR2 is YYDKDF (reference sequence). The CDR3 spans 15 residues. Trimming removed 1 base at V and 1 base at J, with 8 bases between. Study-level points and caveats: Vaccine-related CD4 TCRs covered spike, predominating at 160-218 and 743-854. Spike-specific TCR breadth and depth rose after two AZD1222 doses. Without day 14 samples, only post-peak T cell repertoires were studied. Most donors were white British, females outnumbered males, and clonal diversity was possibly underestimated.

This receptor was taken from an adult who received the AZD1222 COVID-19 vaccine. The sample here was peripheral blood, taken 28 days after the second AZD1222 dose. The chain uses TRBV15 and TRBJ2-1, with D possibly TRBD2 on 5 matching bases. The CDR3 bases are TGTGCCACCAGCAGAGCGAGGGCTTCCTACAATGAGCAGTTCTTC. This sequence encodes CATSRARASYNEQFF.